This TCR beta chain was identified in a study of OX40 agonist ivuxolimab in advanced cancers. Background on the study: Allowance was made for prior anti-PD-1, anti-PD-L1 or anti-CTLA-4 therapy, and around 41% had some. General study results and limits: Clonal expansion among partial responders at 0.1-3.0 mg/kg ranked near the lowest. In a subset of nonresponders, normalized T-cell clonal expansion was also low.

Baseline, cycle 4 day 1, and cycle 7 day 1 were the blood sampling points. CDR3 length: 15 amino acids. V lost 2 bases and J lost 9, with 19 bases in between. Germline CDR1 is MRHNA and CDR2 is SNTAGT. This clone is medium-sized within its sample. Its cognate antigen is unknown. Sequenced by immunoSEQ multiplex PCR; TCRdb stores in-frame clones only, minus some. The sample yields 12,000 or so clones, around 67% seen once. The chain couples TRBV6-4 to TRBJ1-2; the D is unclear. The source material was CD4+ or CD8+ T cells sorted from blood, sampled in a trial of the OX40 agonist ivuxolimab. This TCR was sampled from an adult with an advanced solid tumor such as melanoma, head and neck, liver or kidney cancer. CDR3 nucleotide sequence: TGTGCCAGCAGTGACCCGACGAGGGCGGTCGGGAGCTACACCTTC. Amino acid sequence: CASSDPTRAVGSYTF.